The 13 T cell receptor beta chains below all came from one sample that was sequenced in a study of control samples from healthy donors and cancer patients. TCRdb keeps only in-frame clones here, not all; method: immunoSEQ multiplex PCR. The table lists 150,000 to 200,000 clones, around 93% of them singletons. The sample was blood. These receptor sequences come from a man in his late teens or twenties in good health.

This clone was picked up one time. The CDR3 reads CASSLGARGNQPQHF. In DNA, the CDR3 is TGTGCCAGCAGCTTAGGGGCTCGAGGGAATCAGCCCCAGCATTTT. The genes are TRBV13 and TRBJ1-5; D gene ambiguous. Trimming removed 0 bases at V and 4 bases at J, with 10 bases between. The CDR3 is 15 residues long. Germline V gene data show CDR1 as PRHDT and CDR2 as FYEKMQ (reference sequence).

Only one count was recorded for this clone. This chain joins TRBV2 and TRBJ1-5, with unresolved D. Per the germline V gene, CDR1 is SNHLY and CDR2 is FYNNEI. The CDR3 length is 12 residues. The V gene lost 6 bases and the J gene lost 5 bases, with 8 bases spanning the gap. The CDR3 DNA reads as TGTGCCAGCAGCCTGCGAGATCAGCCCCAGCATTTT. Residues: CASSLRDQPQHF.

This chain connects TRBV11-2 to TRBJ2-1; 9 bases are shared with TRBD1. The V gene's germline CDR1 is SGHAT and CDR2 FQNNGV. CDR3 length equals 16 residues. V shed 2 bases and J 3 bases; nucleotides not matched to a gene: 5. The CDR3 nucleotides read TGTGCCAGCAGCTTAATATCGGGACAGGGCTACAATGAGCAGTTCTTC. Translating gives CASSLISGQGYNEQFF.

The chain employs TRBV4-1 and TRBJ2-1; 11 positions agree with TRBD2. There are 18 residues in the CDR3. J gave up 2 bases and V 0 bases, and 6 bases lay outside the gene matches. Germline V gives CDR1 MGHRA, CDR2 YSYEKL. The DNA for the CDR3 is TGCGCCAGCAGCCAAGATCTGACTAGCGGGGACGCCTACAATGAGCAGTTCTTC. This sequence encodes CASSQDLTSGDAYNEQFF.

The V gene is TRBV7-8, the J gene TRBJ1-6; maybe TRBD1 (5 bases). This CDR3 has 13 amino acids. Per the germline V gene, CDR1 is SGHVS and CDR2 is FQNEAQ. The V gene lost 5 bases and the J gene lost 10 bases, with 12 bases spanning the gap. The DNA for the CDR3 is TGTGCCAGCAGCCGCACAGGCGCCTCACCCCTCCACTTT. Its protein is CASSRTGASPLHF.

The genes are TRBV27 and TRBJ1-5, with TRBD1 matching over 7 bases. The trim removed 8 bases at V and 3 bases at J, leaving 19 bases unmatched. Germline loops: CDR1 MNHEY, CDR2 SMNVEV (reference sequence). This CDR3 is 18 amino acids long. DNA for the CDR3: TGTGCCAGCGCCCCCAGGGGGTGGAGCGCTAATTTCAATCAGCCCCAGCATTTT. Translation: CASAPRGWSANFNQPQHF.

A note on this clone: Distinct nucleotide sequences in the sample also encode this CDR3. The rearrangement joins TRBV14 to TRBJ1-2; 8 bases are shared with TRBD1. Looked up from germline, CDR1 is SGHDN and CDR2 is FVKESK. V lost 3 bases, J lost 6 bases, and 9 bases stayed unmatched. The CDR3 spans 15 residues. CDR3 loop: CASSQRTGLVDGYTF. The DNA of the CDR3 is TGTGCCAGCAGCCAGAGGACAGGGTTGGTGGATGGCTACACCTTC.

V gene TRBV7-9 combines with J gene TRBJ2-3; 9 bases align to TRBD2. This CDR3 contains 16 residues. Trimming cost V 0 bases and J 1 base; bases outside gene matches: 2. Germline CDR1 SEHNR, CDR2 FQNEAQ (reference sequence). The CDR3 protein is CASSLAVAGGTDTQYF. For the CDR3, the DNA is TGTGCCAGCAGCTTAGCGGTAGCGGGGGGCACAGATACGCAGTATTTT.

In this sample, this clone turned up once. The gene calls are TRBV7-9 and TRBJ2-5; 7 bases agree with TRBD2. The CDR3 sequence is 15 residues long. Per the germline V gene, CDR1 is SEHNR and CDR2 is FQNEAQ (reference sequence). Losses at the gene ends were 5 bases for V and 5 bases for J; bases not matched to a gene: 11. The CDR3 protein is CASSEGLYYGETQYF. DNA for the CDR3: TGTGCCAGCAGCGAGGGACTATATTATGGGGAGACCCAGTACTTC.

The chain recombines TRBV5-1 with TRBJ1-1, with no clear D. Trimming removed 3 bases at V and 6 bases at J, with 12 bases between. The CDR3 has 13 amino acids. Per germline, CDR1 SGHRS and CDR2 YFSETQ. Here the CDR3 reads CASSSKTDPEAFF. In nucleotides, the CDR3 is TGCGCCAGCAGCTCTAAGACCGACCCTGAAGCTTTCTTT.

The gene calls are TRBV5-4 and TRBJ1-1; TRBD1 matches 11 bases. The CDR3 is 15 amino acids. J lost 5 bases, V lost 9 bases, and 12 bases had no gene match. The germline V gene has CDR1 SGHNT and CDR2 YYREEE (reference sequence). The CDR3 here is CAIRRDRGVATEAFF. The CDR3 region has the DNA TGTGCCATCCGTCGGGACAGGGGGGTGGCTACTGAAGCTTTCTTT. Full variable domain (outside the CDR3, taken from reference TRBV5-4 and TRBJ1-1): ETGVTQSPTHLIKTRGQQVTLRCSSQSGHNTVSWYQQALGQGPQFIFQYYREEENGRGNFPPRFSGLQFPNYSSELNVNALELDDSALYLCAIRRDRGVATEAFFGQGTRLTVV.

V gene TRBV2 combines with J gene TRBJ1-1, with D perhaps matching TRBD1 (6 bases). Trimming removed 5 bases at V and 5 bases at J, with 15 bases between. Germline loops: CDR1 SNHLY, CDR2 FYNNEI. The CDR3 totals 14 residues. CDR3 in DNA: TGTGCCAGCAGTCGCAGGGGCGAGGGAACTGAAGCTTTCTTT. This encodes CASSRRGEGTEAFF. The complete variable domain, with remaining parts taken from reference TRBV2 and TRBJ1-1, reads EPEVTQTPSHQVTQMGQEVILRCVPISNHLYFYWYRQILGQKVEFLVSFYNNEISEKSEIFDDQFSVERPDGSNFTLKIRSTKLEDSAMYFCASSRRGEGTEAFFGQGTRLTVV.

The rearrangement uses TRBV29-1 and TRBJ1-3; D remains ambiguous. V shed 0 bases and J shed 0 bases, with 6 bases lying between them. This CDR3 contains 14 residues. Germline V gene sequence: CDR1 SQVTM, CDR2 ANQGSEA. CDR3: CSVEDVHSGNTIYF. DNA of the CDR3: TGCAGCGTTGAAGATGTTCACTCTGGAAACACCATATATTTT.